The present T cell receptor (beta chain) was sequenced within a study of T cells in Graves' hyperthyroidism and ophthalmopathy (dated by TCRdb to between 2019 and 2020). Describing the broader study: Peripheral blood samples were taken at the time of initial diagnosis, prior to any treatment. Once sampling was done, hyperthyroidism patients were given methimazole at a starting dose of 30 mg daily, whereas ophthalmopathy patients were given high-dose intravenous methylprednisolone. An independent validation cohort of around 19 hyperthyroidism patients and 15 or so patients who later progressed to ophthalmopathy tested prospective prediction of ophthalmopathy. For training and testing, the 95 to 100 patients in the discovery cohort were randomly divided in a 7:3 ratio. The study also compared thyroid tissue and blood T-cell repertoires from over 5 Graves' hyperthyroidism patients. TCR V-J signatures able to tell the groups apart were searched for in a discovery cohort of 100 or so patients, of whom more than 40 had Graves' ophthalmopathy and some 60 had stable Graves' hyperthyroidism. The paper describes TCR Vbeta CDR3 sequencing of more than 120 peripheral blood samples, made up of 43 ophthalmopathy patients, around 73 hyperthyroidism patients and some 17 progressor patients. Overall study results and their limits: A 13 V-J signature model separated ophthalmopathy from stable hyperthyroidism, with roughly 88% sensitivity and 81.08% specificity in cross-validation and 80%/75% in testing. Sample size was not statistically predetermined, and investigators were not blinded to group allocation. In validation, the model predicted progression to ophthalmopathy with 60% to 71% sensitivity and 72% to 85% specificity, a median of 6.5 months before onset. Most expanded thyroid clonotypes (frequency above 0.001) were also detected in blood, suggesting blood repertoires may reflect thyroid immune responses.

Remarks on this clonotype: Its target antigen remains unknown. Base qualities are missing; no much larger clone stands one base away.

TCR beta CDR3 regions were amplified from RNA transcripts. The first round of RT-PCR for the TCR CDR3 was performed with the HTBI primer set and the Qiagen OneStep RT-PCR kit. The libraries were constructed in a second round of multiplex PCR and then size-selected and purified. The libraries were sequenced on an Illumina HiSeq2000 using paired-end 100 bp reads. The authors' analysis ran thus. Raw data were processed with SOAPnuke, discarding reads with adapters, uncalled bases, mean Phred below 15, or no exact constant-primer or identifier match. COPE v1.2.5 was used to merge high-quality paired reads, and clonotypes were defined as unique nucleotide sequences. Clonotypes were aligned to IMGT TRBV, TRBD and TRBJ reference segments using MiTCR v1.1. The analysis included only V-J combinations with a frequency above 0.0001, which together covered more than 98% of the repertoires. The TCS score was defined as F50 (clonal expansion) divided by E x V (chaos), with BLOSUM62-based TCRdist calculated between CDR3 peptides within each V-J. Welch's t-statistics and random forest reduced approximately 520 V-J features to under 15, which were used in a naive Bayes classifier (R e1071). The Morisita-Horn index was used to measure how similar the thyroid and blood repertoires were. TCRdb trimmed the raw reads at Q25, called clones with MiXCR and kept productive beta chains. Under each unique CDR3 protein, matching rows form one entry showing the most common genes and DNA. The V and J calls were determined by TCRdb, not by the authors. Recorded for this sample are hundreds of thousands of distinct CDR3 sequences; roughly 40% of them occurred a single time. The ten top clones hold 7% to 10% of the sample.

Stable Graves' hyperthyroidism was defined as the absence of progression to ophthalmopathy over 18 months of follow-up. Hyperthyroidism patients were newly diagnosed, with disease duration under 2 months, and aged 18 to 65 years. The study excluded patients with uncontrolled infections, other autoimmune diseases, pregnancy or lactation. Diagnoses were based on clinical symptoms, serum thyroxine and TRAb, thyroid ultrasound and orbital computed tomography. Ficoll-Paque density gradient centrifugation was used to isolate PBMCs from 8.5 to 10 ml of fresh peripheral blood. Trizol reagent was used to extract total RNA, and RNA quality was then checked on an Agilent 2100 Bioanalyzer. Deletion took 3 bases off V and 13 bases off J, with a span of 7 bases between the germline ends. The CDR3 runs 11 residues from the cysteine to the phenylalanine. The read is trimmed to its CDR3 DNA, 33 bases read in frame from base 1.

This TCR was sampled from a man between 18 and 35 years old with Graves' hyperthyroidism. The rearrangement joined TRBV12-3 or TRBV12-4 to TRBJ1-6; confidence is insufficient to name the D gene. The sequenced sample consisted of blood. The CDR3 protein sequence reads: CASSFGQPLHF. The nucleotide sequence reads TGTGCCAGCAGTTTTGGGCAGCCCCTCCACTTT.